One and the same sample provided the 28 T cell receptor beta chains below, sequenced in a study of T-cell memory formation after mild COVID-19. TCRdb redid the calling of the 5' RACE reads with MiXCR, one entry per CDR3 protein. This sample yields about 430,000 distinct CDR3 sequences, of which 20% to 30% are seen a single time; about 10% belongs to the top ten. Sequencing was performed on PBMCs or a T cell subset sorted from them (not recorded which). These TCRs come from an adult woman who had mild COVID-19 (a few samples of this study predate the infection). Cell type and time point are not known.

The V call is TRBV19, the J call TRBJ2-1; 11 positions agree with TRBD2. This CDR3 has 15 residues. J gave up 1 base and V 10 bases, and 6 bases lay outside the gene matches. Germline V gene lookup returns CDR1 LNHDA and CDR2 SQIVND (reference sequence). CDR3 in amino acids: CATNPSGGSYNEQFF. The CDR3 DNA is TGTGCCACTAACCCTAGCGGGGGGTCCTACAATGAGCAGTTCTTC.

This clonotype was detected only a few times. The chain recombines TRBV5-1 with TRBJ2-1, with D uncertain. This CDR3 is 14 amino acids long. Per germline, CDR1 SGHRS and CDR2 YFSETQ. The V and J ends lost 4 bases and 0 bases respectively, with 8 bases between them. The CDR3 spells CASSTVSSYNEQFF. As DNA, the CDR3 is TGCGCCAGCAGCACGGTCAGCTCCTACAATGAGCAGTTCTTC.

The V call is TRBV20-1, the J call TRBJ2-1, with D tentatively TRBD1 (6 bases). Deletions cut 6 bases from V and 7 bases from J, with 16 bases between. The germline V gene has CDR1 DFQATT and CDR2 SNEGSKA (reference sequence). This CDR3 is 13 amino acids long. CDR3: CSAPRQVGNEQFF. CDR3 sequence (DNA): TGCAGTGCCCCCCGACAGGTAGGAAATGAGCAGTTCTTC.

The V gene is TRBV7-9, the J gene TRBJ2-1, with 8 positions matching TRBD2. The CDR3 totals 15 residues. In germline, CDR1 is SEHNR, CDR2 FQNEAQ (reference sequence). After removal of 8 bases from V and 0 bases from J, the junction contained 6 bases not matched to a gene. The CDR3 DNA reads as TGTGCCAGCCGCGCCGGGACTAGCTCCTACAATGAGCAGTTCTTC. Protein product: CASRAGTSSYNEQFF.

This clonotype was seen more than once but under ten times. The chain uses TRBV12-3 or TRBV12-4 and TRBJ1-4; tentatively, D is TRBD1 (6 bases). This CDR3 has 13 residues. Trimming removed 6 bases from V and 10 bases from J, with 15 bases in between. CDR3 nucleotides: TGTGCCAGCAGGAATTGGACAGATGGAAAACTGTTTTTT. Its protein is CASRNWTDGKLFF.

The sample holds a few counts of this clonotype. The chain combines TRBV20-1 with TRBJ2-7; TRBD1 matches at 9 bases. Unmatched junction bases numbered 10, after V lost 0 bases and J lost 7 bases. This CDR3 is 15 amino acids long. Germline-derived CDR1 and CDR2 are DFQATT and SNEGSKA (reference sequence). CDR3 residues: CSARDPRQGVGEQYF. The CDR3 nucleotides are TGCAGTGCTAGAGATCCGAGACAGGGGGTAGGGGAGCAGTACTTC.

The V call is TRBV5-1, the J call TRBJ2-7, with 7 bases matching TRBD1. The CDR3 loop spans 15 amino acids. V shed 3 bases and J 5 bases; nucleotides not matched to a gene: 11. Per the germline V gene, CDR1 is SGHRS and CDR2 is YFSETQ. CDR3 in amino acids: CASSSMTGLIDEQYF. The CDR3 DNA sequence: TGCGCCAGCAGCTCCATGACAGGGTTGATCGACGAGCAGTACTTC.

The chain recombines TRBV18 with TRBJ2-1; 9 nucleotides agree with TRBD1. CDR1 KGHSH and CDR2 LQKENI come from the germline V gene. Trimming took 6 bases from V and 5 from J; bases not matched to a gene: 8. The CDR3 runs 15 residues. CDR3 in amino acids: CASSPGTGTHNEQFF. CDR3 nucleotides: TGTGCCAGCTCCCCCGGGACAGGGACTCACAATGAGCAGTTCTTC. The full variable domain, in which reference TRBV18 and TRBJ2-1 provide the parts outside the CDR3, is NAGVMQNPRHLVRRRGQEARLRCSPMKGHSHVYWYRQLPEEGLKFMVYLQKENIIDESGMPKERFSAEFPKEGPSILRIQQVVRGDSAAYFCASSPGTGTHNEQFFGPGTRLTVL.

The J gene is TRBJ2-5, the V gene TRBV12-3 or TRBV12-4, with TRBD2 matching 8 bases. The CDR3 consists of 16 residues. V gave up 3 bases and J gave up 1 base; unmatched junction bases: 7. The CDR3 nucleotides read TGTGCCAGCAGTTTGGGACTAGAGGGAGGCCAAGAGACCCAGTACTTC. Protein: CASSLGLEGGQETQYF.

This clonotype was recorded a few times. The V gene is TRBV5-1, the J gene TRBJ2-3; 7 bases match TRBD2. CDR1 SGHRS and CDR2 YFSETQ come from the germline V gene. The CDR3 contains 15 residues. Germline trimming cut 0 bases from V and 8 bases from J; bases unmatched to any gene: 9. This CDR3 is CASSLEVSGGGTQYF. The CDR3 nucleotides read TGCGCCAGCAGCTTGGAGGTCAGCGGCGGGGGTACGCAGTATTTT.

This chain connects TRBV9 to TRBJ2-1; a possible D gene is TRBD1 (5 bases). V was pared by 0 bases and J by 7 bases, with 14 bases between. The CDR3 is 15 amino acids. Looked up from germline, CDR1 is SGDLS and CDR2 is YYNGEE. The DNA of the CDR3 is TGTGCCAGCAGCGTAGGTGTTGGGGCATGGAATGAGCAGTTCTTC. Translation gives CASSVGVGAWNEQFF.

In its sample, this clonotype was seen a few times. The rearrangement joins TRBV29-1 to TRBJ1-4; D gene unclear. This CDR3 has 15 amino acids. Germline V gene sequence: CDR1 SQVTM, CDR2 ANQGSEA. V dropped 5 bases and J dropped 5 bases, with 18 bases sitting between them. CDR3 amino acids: CSVTHGARINEKLFF. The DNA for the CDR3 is TGCAGCGTTACTCACGGTGCGAGGATCAATGAAAAACTGTTTTTT. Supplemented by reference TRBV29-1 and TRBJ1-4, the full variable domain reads SAVISQKPSRDICQRGTSLTIQCQVDSQVTMMFWYRQQPGQSLTLIATANQGSEATYESGFVIDKFPISRPNLTFSTLTVSNMSPEDSSIYLCSVTHGARINEKLFFGSGTQLSVL.

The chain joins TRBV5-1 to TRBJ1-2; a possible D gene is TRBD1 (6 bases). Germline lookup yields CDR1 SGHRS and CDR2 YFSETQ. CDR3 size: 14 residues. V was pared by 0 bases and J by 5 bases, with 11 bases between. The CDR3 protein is CASSLATGRYGYTF. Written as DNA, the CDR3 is TGCGCCAGCAGCTTGGCTACAGGGAGGTATGGCTACACCTTC.

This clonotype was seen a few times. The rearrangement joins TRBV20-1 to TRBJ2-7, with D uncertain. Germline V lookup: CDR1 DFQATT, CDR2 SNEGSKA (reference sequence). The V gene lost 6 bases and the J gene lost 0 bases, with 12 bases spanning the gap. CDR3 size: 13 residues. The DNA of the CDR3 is TGCAGTGCCATCGACCGTAGCTCCTACGAGCAGTACTTC. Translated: CSAIDRSSYEQYF.

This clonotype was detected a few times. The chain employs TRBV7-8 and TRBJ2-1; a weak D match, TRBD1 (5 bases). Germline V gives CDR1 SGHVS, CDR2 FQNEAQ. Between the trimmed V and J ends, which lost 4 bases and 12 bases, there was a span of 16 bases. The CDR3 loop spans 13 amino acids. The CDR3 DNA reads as TGTGCCAGCAGCTCCCTCGAAGCAGGGCGGCAGTTCTTC. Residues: CASSSLEAGRQFF. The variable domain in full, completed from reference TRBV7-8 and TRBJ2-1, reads GAGVSQSPRYKVAKRGQDVALRCDPISGHVSLFWYQQALGQGPEFLTYFQNEAQLDKSGLPSDRFFAERPEGSVSTLKIQRTQQEDSAVYLCASSSLEAGRQFFGPGTRLTVL.

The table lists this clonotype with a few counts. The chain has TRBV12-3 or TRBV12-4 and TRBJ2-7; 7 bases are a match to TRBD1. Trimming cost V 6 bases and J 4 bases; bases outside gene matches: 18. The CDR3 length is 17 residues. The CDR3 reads CASRPPIRTGAKYEQYF. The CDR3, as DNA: TGTGCCAGCAGACCCCCGATACGGACAGGAGCGAAATACGAGCAGTACTTC.

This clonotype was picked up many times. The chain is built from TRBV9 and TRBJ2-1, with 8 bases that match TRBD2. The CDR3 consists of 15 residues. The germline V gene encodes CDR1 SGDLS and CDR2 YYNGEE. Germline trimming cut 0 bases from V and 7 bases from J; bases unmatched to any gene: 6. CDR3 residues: CASSVGGGRMNEQFF. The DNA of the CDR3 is TGTGCCAGCAGCGTAGGGGGCGGGAGGATGAATGAGCAGTTCTTC.

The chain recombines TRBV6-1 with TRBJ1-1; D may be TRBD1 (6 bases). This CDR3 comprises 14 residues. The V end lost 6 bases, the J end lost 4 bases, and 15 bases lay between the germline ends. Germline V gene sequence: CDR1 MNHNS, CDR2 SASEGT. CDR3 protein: CASRDRQGSTEAFF. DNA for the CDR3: TGTGCCAGCAGGGATCGGCAGGGGAGCACTGAAGCTTTCTTT.

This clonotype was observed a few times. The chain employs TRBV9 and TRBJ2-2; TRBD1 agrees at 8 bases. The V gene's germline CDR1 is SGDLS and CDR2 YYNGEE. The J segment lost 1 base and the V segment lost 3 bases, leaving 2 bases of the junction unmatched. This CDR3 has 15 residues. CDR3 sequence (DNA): TGTGCCAGCAGCGAAGGGACAGGGAACACCGGGGAGCTGTTTTTT. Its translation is CASSEGTGNTGELFF.

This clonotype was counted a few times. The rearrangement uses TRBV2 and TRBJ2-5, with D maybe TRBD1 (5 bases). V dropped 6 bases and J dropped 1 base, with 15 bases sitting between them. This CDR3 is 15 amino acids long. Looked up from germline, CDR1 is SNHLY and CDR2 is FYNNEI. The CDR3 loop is CASRARVRAQETQYF. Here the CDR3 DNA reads TGTGCCAGCAGAGCAAGGGTCAGGGCCCAAGAGACCCAGTACTTC.

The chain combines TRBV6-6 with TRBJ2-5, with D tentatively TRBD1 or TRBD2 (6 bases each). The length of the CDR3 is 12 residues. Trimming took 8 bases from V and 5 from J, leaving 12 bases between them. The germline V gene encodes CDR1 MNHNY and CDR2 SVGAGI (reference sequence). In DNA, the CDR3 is TGTGCCAGCTCCGGGGGCGTGGAGACCCAGTACTTC. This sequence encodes CASSGGVETQYF.

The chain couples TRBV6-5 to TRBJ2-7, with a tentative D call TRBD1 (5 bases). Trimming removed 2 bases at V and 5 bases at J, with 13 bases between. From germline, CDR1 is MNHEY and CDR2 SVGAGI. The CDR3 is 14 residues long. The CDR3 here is CASSYEQGSDEQYF. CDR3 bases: TGTGCCAGCAGTTACGAGCAGGGTTCGGACGAGCAGTACTTC.

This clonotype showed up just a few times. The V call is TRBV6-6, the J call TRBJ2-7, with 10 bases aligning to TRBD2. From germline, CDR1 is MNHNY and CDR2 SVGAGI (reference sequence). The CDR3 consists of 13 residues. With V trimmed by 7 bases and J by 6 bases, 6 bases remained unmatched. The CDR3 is CASNKAGGAEQYF. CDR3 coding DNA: TGTGCCAGCAATAAAGCGGGAGGGGCCGAGCAGTACTTC.

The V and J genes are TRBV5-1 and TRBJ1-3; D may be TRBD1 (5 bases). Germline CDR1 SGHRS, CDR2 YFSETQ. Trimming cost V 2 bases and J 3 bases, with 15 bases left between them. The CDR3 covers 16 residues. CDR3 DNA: TGCGCCAGCAGCTTCAGCAGGGCGAGGGGTGGAAACACCATATATTTT. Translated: CASSFSRARGGNTIYF.

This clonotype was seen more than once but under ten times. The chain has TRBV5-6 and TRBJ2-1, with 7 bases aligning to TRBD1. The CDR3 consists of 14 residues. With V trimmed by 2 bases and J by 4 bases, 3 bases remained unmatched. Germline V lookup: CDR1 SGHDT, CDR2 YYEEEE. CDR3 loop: CASSFPTGYNEQFF. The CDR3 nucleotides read TGTGCCAGCAGCTTTCCGACAGGGTACAATGAGCAGTTCTTC.

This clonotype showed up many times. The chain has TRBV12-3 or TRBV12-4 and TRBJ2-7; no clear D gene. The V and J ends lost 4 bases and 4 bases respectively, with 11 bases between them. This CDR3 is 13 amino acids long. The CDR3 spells CASSSASHYEQYF. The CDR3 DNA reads TGTGCCAGCAGTTCCGCCTCCCATTACGAGCAGTACTTC.

The CDR3 reads CASQTGTGVYGYTF. DNA for the CDR3: TGCGCCAGCCAGACCGGGACAGGGGTATACGGCTACACCTTC. The V call is TRBV5-1, the J call TRBJ1-2; TRBD1 aligns across 10 bases. The CDR3 has 14 amino acids. V gave up 7 bases and J gave up 8 bases; unmatched junction bases: 11. Germline-derived CDR1 and CDR2 are SGHRS and YFSETQ.

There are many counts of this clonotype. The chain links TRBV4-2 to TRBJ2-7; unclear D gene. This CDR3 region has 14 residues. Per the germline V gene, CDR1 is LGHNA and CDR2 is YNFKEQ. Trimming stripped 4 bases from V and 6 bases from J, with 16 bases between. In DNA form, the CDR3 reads TGTGCCAGCAGCCTGACCCCGGGTGGAAGCGAGCAGTACTTC. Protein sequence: CASSLTPGGSEQYF.